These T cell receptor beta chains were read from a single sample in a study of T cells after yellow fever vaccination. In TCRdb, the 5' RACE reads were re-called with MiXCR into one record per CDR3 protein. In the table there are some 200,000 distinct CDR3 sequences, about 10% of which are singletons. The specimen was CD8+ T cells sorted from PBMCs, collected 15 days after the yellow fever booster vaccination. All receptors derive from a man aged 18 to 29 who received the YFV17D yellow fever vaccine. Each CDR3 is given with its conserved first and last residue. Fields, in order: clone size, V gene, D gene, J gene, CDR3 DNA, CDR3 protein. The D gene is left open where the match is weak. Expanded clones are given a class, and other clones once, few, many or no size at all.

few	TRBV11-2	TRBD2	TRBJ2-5	TGTGCCAGCAGCCCCACCTCGCCTAGCGGACAAGAGACCCAGTACTTC	CASSPTSPSGQETQYF
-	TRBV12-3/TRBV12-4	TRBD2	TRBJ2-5	TGTGCCAGCAGTCCAGAGACTAGCGGCTACCAAGAGACCCAGTACTTC	CASSPETSGYQETQYF
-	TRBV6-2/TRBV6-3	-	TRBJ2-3	TGTGCCAGCAGTTTCCCCTTGGATACGCAGTATTTT	CASSFPLDTQYF
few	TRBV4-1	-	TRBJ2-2	TGCGCCAGCAGCCAATGGGGCACCGGGGAGCTGTTTTTT	CASSQWGTGELFF
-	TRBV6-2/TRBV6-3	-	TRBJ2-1	TGTGCCAGCAGTTTGGGCCCAGGGATCTCCTACAATGAGCAGTTCTTC	CASSLGPGISYNEQFF
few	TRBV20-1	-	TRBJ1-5	TGCAGTGCTCCGGGACAAGACAATCAGCCCCAGCATTTT	CSAPGQDNQPQHF
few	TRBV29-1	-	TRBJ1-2	TGCAGCGTTGAAGATCTCGGGTTTGGCTACACCTTC	CSVEDLGFGYTF
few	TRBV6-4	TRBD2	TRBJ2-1	TGTGCCAGCAGTGATGGGGGGGAGGGCCATGAGCAGTTCTTC	CASSDGGEGHEQFF
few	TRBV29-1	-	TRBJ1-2	TGCAGCGTGTCCCGGGACCGGAACTATGGCTACACCTTC	CSVSRDRNYGYTF
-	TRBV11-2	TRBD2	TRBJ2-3	TGTGCCAGCAGCTTACCTAGCGGGGTCGGCAGTCCAGATACGCAGTATTTT	CASSLPSGVGSPDTQYF
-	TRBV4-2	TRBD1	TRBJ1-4	TGTGCCAGCAGCCAGGACCCAGGGGGCTATGATGAAAAACTGTTTTTT	CASSQDPGGYDEKLFF